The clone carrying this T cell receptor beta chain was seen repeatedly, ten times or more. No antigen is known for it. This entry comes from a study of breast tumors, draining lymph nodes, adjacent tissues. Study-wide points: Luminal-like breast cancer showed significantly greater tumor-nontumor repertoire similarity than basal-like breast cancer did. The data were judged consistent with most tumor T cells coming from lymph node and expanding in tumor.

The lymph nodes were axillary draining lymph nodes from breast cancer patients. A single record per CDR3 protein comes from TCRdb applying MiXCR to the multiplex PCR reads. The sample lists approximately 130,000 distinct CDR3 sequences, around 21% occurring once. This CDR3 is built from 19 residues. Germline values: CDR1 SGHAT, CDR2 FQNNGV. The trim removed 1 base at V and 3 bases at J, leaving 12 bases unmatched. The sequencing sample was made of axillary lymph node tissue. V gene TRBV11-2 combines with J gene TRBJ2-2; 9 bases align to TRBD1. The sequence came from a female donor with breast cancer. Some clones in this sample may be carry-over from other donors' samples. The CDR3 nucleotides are TGTGCCAGCAGCTTAGTTTTAGTTAGGGGACAGGGAGACACCGGGGAGCTGTTTTTT. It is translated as CASSLVLVRGQGDTGELFF.